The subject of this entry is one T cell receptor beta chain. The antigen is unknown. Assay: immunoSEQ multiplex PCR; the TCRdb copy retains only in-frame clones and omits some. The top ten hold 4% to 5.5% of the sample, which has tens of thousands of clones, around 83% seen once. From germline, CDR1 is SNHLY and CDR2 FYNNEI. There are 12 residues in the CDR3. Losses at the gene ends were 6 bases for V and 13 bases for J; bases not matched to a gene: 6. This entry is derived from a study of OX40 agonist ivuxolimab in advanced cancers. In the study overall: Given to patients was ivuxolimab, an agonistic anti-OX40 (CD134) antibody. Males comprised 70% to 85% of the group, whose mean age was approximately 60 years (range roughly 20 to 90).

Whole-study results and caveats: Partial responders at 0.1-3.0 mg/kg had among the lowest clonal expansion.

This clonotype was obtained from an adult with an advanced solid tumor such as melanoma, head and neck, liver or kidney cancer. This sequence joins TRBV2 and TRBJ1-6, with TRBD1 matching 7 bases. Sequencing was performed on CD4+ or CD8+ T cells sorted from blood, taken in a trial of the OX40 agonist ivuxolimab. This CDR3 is CASRGDSHPLHF. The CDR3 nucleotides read TGTGCCAGCAGGGGGGACAGTCATCCCCTCCACTTT.